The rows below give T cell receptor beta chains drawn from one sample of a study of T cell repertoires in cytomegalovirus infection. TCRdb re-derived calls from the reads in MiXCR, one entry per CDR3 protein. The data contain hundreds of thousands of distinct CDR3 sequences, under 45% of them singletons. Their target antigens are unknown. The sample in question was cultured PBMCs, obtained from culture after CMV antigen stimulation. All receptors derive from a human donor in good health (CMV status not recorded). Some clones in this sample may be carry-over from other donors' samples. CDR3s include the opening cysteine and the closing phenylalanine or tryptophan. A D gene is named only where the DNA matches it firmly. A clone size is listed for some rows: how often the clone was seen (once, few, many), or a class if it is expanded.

TGTGCCAGCAGTTTCTATAGGAATGAGCAGTTCTTC	CASSFYRNEQFF	NA	12	TRBJ2-1	NA	TRBV12-3/TRBV12-4
TGTGCCAGCACACTCTCGACACCCGCTAATGAAAAACTGTTTTTT	CASTLSTPANEKLFF	NA	15	TRBJ1-4	NA	TRBV7-9
TGTGCCACCAGTGATTCACAGGGCGGATATGAGCAGTTCTTC	CATSDSQGGYEQFF	NA	14	TRBJ2-1	NA	TRBV24-1
TGTGCCATCAGTGAGGGACAGGGACTTCGCGAGCAGTACTTC	CAISEGQGLREQYF	NA	14	TRBJ2-7	TRBD1	TRBV10-3
TGTGCCAGCAGCTTGGCCCGGACAGGGCACGAGAACACCATATATTTT	CASSLARTGHENTIYF	NA	16	TRBJ1-3	TRBD1	TRBV7-3
TGTGCCAGCAGCCCCCGGGGGGGGGCGGGGCAGTTCTTC	CASSPRGGAGQFF	NA	13	TRBJ2-1	TRBD2	TRBV7-4
TGTGCCAGCAGCGCTGGGGGAAGGATCCCCGATGAGCAGTTCTTC	CASSAGGRIPDEQFF	NA	15	TRBJ2-1	NA	TRBV7-7
TGTGCCAGCAGCCCCAATAGTGGACACTCCTACAATGAGCAGTTCTTC	CASSPNSGHSYNEQFF	NA	16	TRBJ2-1	NA	TRBV7-6
TGCAGTGCCAGGGTTGGCCCAGAGGCGGCCCAGTACTTC	CSARVGPEAAQYF	NA	13	TRBJ2-5	NA	TRBV20-1
TGTGCCAGCTCACCACAGGGTTCGGCAGATACGCAGTATTTT	CASSPQGSADTQYF	many	14	TRBJ2-3	NA	TRBV18
TGTGCCAGCAGCTTGGATCAGGGGACGGGCGAGCAGTACTTC	CASSLDQGTGEQYF	once	14	TRBJ2-7	NA	TRBV5-6
TGTGCCAGCAGTGAAATGGGCGGGAGATATGAGACCCAGTACTTC	CASSEMGGRYETQYF	few	15	TRBJ2-5	TRBD2	TRBV6-1
TGTGCCAGCAGCTTAGTGGTACCCGCGGGCGGGGAGCTGTTTTTT	CASSLVVPAGGELFF	many	15	TRBJ2-2	NA	TRBV7-8
TGTGCCAGCAGTTTGGACCTTAGCTCCTACGAGCAGTACTTC	CASSLDLSSYEQYF	few	14	TRBJ2-7	NA	TRBV12-3/TRBV12-4
TGTGCCAGCAGTTACGGTCCCGGGACAGGAAACACCATATATTTT	CASSYGPGTGNTIYF	NA	15	TRBJ1-3	NA	TRBV28
TGTGCCAGCAGCTCGGGACTAGCGGCGACCAATGAGCAGTTCTTC	CASSSGLAATNEQFF	NA	15	TRBJ2-1	TRBD2	TRBV7-6
TGTGCCAGCAGCCGTCCTTTTGGAGGGGAAGAGACCCAGTACTTC	CASSRPFGGEETQYF	NA	15	TRBJ2-5	NA	TRBV28
TGCGCCAGCAGCTTGGGATGGCAGTACGAGCAGTACTTC	CASSLGWQYEQYF	NA	13	TRBJ2-7	NA	TRBV5-1
TGTGCCAGCAGCTTAGGGACAGGGGTCGCTCGGCAGTACTTC	CASSLGTGVARQYF	NA	14	TRBJ2-7	TRBD1	TRBV7-4
TGTGCCAGCTGTCCGGGGATGACTGAAGCTTTCTTT	CASCPGMTEAFF	few	12	TRBJ1-1	NA	TRBV12-3/TRBV12-4
TGTGCCAGCAGTGAAGCCCGGCAGTCCTACGAGCAGTACTTC	CASSEARQSYEQYF	NA	14	TRBJ2-7	NA	TRBV2
TGTGCCAGCAGCTTAGGGGTCGGGGGCTACAATGAGCAGTTCTTC	CASSLGVGGYNEQFF	NA	15	TRBJ2-1	NA	TRBV7-6
TGTGCCAGCAGCTTACTAGCGGGCACAGATACGCAGTATTTT	CASSLLAGTDTQYF	many	14	TRBJ2-3	TRBD2	TRBV7-2